A single T cell receptor (beta chain) is shown here with its context. The data originate from a study of blood T cell repertoires in COVID-19. Study information: The origin of the acute and convalescent COVID-19 samples was the United States, Italy and Spain.

In the original analysis: Quantification of nucleated cells was approximated via reference gene primer amplification. Only in-frame clones appear in the TCRdb table, and some are missing; sequencing was by immunoSEQ multiplex PCR. The V and J calls and the clone size are those of that table, but D and trimming were determined from the DNA. The sample has tens of thousands of clones; 65% to 80% are singletons. Germline CDR1 and CDR2: MNHEY and SVGAGI. This CDR3 region has 15 residues. Between the trimmed V and J ends, which lost 8 bases and 8 bases, there was a span of 19 bases. Sequencing used peripheral blood. V usage is TRBV6-5 and J usage is TRBJ1-6; possibly TRBD1 for D (6 bases). The sequence came from a human donor in a cohort sampled during active COVID-19. This chain's CDR3 is CASGPGVMVDSPLHF. DNA of the CDR3: TGTGCCAGCGGACCAGGGGTAATGGTTGATTCACCCCTCCACTTT.